These T cell receptor beta chains were read from a single sample in a study of blood T cell repertoires in COVID-19. Clones were read by immunoSEQ multiplex PCR, and TCRdb kept only the in-frame ones, dropping some. The sample records about 400,000 clones, more than 75% being singletons. The sequenced material came from peripheral blood. Every receptor here comes from a human donor in a cohort sampled during active COVID-19. The CDR3 runs from the conserved cysteine through the conserved F or W. D genes are given only for firm matches. The size entry is marked missing in some rows and otherwise reads once, few, many or a size class.

cdr3_aa	cdr3_nt	d_call	v_call	j_call	clone_size
CASSIEGRSDTQYF	TGTGCCAGTAGTATAGAGGGGAGGTCAGATACGCAGTATTTT	NA	TRBV19	TRBJ2-3	NA
CASSLGPQVSGNTIYF	TGTGCCAGCAGCTTGGGGCCACAGGTCTCTGGAAACACCATATATTTT	NA	TRBV5-5	TRBJ1-3	NA
CASSLGSRSNEQFF	TGTGCCAGCAGCTTAGGGTCGCGAAGCAATGAGCAGTTCTTC	NA	TRBV11-3	TRBJ2-1	NA
CASRLDSNQPQHF	TGTGCCAGCAGGCTAGATAGCAATCAGCCCCAGCATTTT	NA	TRBV28	TRBJ1-5	once
CASSSLASGELFF	TGTGCCAGCAGTTCCCTAGCTTCCGGGGAGCTGTTTTTT	NA	TRBV27	TRBJ2-2	NA
CASSVMEGVSNQPQHF	TGTGCCAGCAGTGTTATGGAGGGCGTTAGCAATCAGCCCCAGCATTTT	NA	TRBV6-1	TRBJ1-5	NA
CASSLGPGISGNTIYF	TGTGCCAGCAGCTTAGGGCCGGGGATTTCTGGAAACACCATATATTTT	NA	TRBV7-8	TRBJ1-3	once
CSVGTREKLFF	TGCAGCGTAGGGACAAGGGAAAAACTGTTTTTT	NA	TRBV29-1	TRBJ1-4	NA
CASSWGGGSGRTNTGELFF	TGTGCCAGCAGCTGGGGCGGGGGGAGCGGGAGGACGAACACCGGGGAGCTGTTTTTT	TRBD2	TRBV5-4	TRBJ2-2	once
CASSPHTGTNEKLFF	TGTGCCAGCTCACCTCACACAGGGACTAATGAAAAACTGTTTTTT	NA	TRBV18	TRBJ1-4	NA
CASSLRATSNQPQHF	TGTGCCAGCAGTTTGCGAGCTACGAGCAATCAGCCCCAGCATTTT	NA	TRBV28	TRBJ1-5	NA
CASSLEASRNTQYF	TGCGCCAGCAGCTTGGAGGCTAGTCGGAATACGCAGTATTTT	NA	TRBV5-1	TRBJ2-3	NA
CAWTSGLAAYNEQFF	TGTGCCTGGACATCCGGACTAGCGGCTTACAATGAGCAGTTCTTC	TRBD2	TRBV30	TRBJ2-1	NA
CASSYFNPGLAHIYEQYF	TGTGCCAGCAGTTACTTCAACCCGGGACTAGCGCATATCTACGAGCAGTACTTC	TRBD2	TRBV6-2/TRBV6-3	TRBJ2-7	once
CASSYTLRSNRYF	TGTGCCAGCAGCTACACGCTCAGGTCCAACCGGTACTTC	NA	TRBV5-8	TRBJ2-5	NA
CAWSEKLAGGITDTQYF	TGTGCCTGGAGCGAGAAACTAGCGGGGGGGATCACAGATACGCAGTATTTT	TRBD2	TRBV30	TRBJ2-3	NA
CASSPPWEGQWNEQFF	TGTGCCAGTAGTCCCCCGTGGGAGGGCCAGTGGAATGAGCAGTTCTTC	TRBD2	TRBV19	TRBJ2-1	NA
CASSQSPGQSNSPLHF	TGCGCCAGCAGTCAATCTCCGGGACAGAGTAATTCACCCCTCCACTTT	TRBD1	TRBV23-1	TRBJ1-6	once
CASSPLGTEAFF	TGTGCCAGCAGCCCCCTCGGCACTGAAGCTTTCTTT	NA	TRBV7-9	TRBJ1-1	NA
CSVEGALNTEAFF	TGCAGCGTTGAAGGGGCGCTGAACACTGAAGCTTTCTTT	NA	TRBV29-1	TRBJ1-1	NA
CSASRTGGPNTEAFF	TGCAGTGCTAGTAGGACAGGGGGCCCGAACACTGAAGCTTTCTTT	TRBD1	TRBV20-1	TRBJ1-1	NA
CATLPTQGSTEAFF	TGTGCCACCCTGCCAACCCAGGGCTCTACTGAAGCTTTCTTT	NA	TRBV6-5	TRBJ1-1	NA
CASSIRGGLALTDTQYF	TGTGCCAGTAGTATAAGGGGGGGACTAGCTCTGACAGATACGCAGTATTTT	TRBD2	TRBV19	TRBJ2-3	NA
CASSLNRGDTEAFF	TGTGCCAGCAGCTTAAACAGGGGGGACACTGAAGCTTTCTTT	TRBD1	TRBV7-2	TRBJ1-1	once
CASGLVTGADGLYNEQFF	TGTGCTAGTGGTTTGGTAACGGGAGCGGACGGCCTGTACAATGAGCAGTTCTTC	NA	TRBV12-5	TRBJ2-1	NA
CASSLQSGWPQHF	TGCGCCAGCAGCCTCCAATCCGGGTGGCCCCAGCATTTT	NA	TRBV4-1	TRBJ1-5	NA
CASSITVEGFYEQYF	TGTGCCAGTAGTATTACCGTGGAGGGTTTCTACGAGCAGTACTTC	NA	TRBV19	TRBJ2-7	NA
CASSLSPGGNTIYF	TGTGCCAGCAGTTTATCCCCGGGTGGAAACACCATATATTTT	NA	TRBV27	TRBJ1-3	NA
CASSFTGDNQETQYF	TGTGCCAGCAGCTTCACAGGGGATAACCAAGAGACCCAGTACTTC	TRBD1	TRBV5-6	TRBJ2-5	NA
CASRPLREGYEQYF	TGTGCCAGCAGACCACTGCGGGAGGGTTACGAGCAGTACTTC	TRBD2	TRBV27	TRBJ2-7	NA
CASSVAEAGGPVEQYF	TGTGCCAGCAGCGTGGCAGAGGCGGGGGGGCCTGTTGAGCAGTACTTC	TRBD2	TRBV9	TRBJ2-7	NA
CASKLDSSGANVLTF	TGTGCCAGCAAATTAGACAGCTCTGGGGCCAACGTCCTGACTTTC	NA	TRBV2	TRBJ2-6	NA
CASGLSGSWKNIQYF	TGTGCCAGCGGCCTGAGCGGGAGTTGGAAAAACATTCAGTACTTC	TRBD2	TRBV6-5	TRBJ2-4	NA
CASSLSGQVGSIQYF	TGTGCCAGCAGCTTGAGCGGCCAGGTGGGCTCCATTCAGTACTTC	NA	TRBV5-4	TRBJ2-4	NA
CATSRTGSSYNSPLHF	TGTGCCACCAGCAGAACAGGGAGCTCCTATAATTCACCCCTCCACTTT	NA	TRBV15	TRBJ1-6	NA
CASSPGQGVKPQHF	TGCGCCAGCAGCCCCGGACAGGGGGTGAAGCCCCAGCATTTT	TRBD1	TRBV5-1	TRBJ1-5	NA
CASSQISADSYEQYF	TGCGCCAGCAGCCAGATCTCAGCGGATTCCTACGAGCAGTACTTC	NA	TRBV4-1	TRBJ2-7	NA
CAISESTGRTGEFF	TGTGCCATCAGTGAGTCGACGGGGAGGACAGGGGAGTTCTTC	TRBD1	TRBV10-3	TRBJ2-1	NA
CASSSPSGGYYEQYF	TGTGCCAGCAGTTCTCCTAGCGGGGGGTACTACGAGCAGTACTTC	TRBD2	TRBV7-9	TRBJ2-7	once
CAWKGQISSYEQYF	TGTGCCTGGAAGGGGCAGATTAGCTCCTACGAGCAGTACTTC	NA	TRBV30	TRBJ2-7	NA
CASAGTGVLVAKNIQYF	TGTGCCAGTGCCGGGACAGGGGTTCTCGTAGCCAAAAACATTCAGTACTTC	TRBD1	TRBV19	TRBJ2-4	NA
CAWAGGRRAYGYTF	TGTGCCTGGGCCGGGGGACGGCGAGCCTATGGCTACACCTTC	NA	TRBV30	TRBJ1-2	NA
CAWSVLNTGELFF	TGTGCCTGGAGTGTACTTAACACCGGGGAGCTGTTTTTT	NA	TRBV30	TRBJ2-2	NA
CASRTSGGAGETQYF	TGTGCCAGTAGGACTAGCGGGGGGGCCGGTGAGACCCAGTACTTC	TRBD2	TRBV6-5	TRBJ2-5	NA
CASGPRPTNEKLFF	TGTGCCAGCGGGCCCCGGCCAACTAATGAAAAACTGTTTTTT	NA	TRBV21-1	TRBJ1-4	NA
CASSPQGAQYF	TGTGCCAGCAGCCCCCAGGGCGCGCAGTATTTT	NA	TRBV7-9	TRBJ2-3	NA
CASSFRTASGYTF	TGTGCCAGCAGCTTCCGGACAGCAAGTGGCTACACCTTC	NA	TRBV5-6	TRBJ1-2	NA
CASSVELAGVGTGELFF	TGTGCCAGCAGTGTAGAACTAGCGGGAGTTGGGACCGGGGAGCTGTTTTTT	TRBD2	TRBV2	TRBJ2-2	NA
CASSLQGAGEAFF	TGTGCCAGCAGTTTACAGGGGGCAGGTGAAGCTTTCTTT	TRBD1	TRBV12-3/TRBV12-4	TRBJ1-1	NA
CASSRPGGQETQYF	TGTGCCAGCAGTCGACCCGGGGGGCAAGAGACCCAGTACTTC	TRBD2	TRBV25-1	TRBJ2-5	NA
CSAKTGTDKNTEAFF	TGCAGCGCAAAGACCGGGACAGACAAGAACACTGAAGCTTTCTTT	TRBD1	TRBV29-1	TRBJ1-1	few
CASSSSYNSPLHF	TGTGCCAGCAGCTCCAGCTATAATTCACCCCTCCACTTT	NA	TRBV7-6	TRBJ1-6	NA
CASRPGIGTNEKLFF	TGCGCCAGCAGGCCGGGAATCGGAACGAATGAAAAACTGTTTTTT	NA	TRBV5-1	TRBJ1-4	NA
CASSYNGGSNQPQHF	TGTGCCAGCAGTTATAACGGGGGTAGCAATCAGCCCCAGCATTTT	NA	TRBV28	TRBJ1-5	NA
CASSKYSNQPQHF	TGTGCCAGTAGTAAATATAGCAATCAGCCCCAGCATTTT	NA	TRBV19	TRBJ1-5	NA
CASSQDWGTAGGLREQYF	TGTGCCAGCAGCCAAGATTGGGGAACAGCAGGGGGTTTGAGGGAGCAGTACTTC	TRBD1	TRBV3-1/TRBV3-2	TRBJ2-7	NA
CASSLGLAGAGEQYF	TGTGCCAGCAGCCTGGGACTAGCGGGAGCCGGGGAGCAGTACTTC	TRBD2	TRBV11-1	TRBJ2-7	once
CASSMWTSRETQYF	TGTGCCAGTAGTATGTGGACTTCCCGGGAGACCCAGTACTTC	NA	TRBV19	TRBJ2-5	NA
CASSWGLAGETDTQYF	TGTGCCAGCAGCTGGGGACTAGCGGGGGAAACAGATACGCAGTATTTT	TRBD2	TRBV5-6	TRBJ2-3	few
CASSLDLEGETQYF	TGTGCCAGCAGCTTAGACCTAGAGGGAGAGACCCAGTACTTC	NA	TRBV11-2	TRBJ2-5	NA